A single sample is the source of the 21 T cell receptor beta chains below, sequenced in a study of OX40 agonist ivuxolimab in advanced cancers. The data were produced by immunoSEQ multiplex PCR, yet TCRdb's version contains in-frame clones alone and is incomplete. The sample records 80,000 to 95,000 clones, roughly nine tenths being singletons. Source: CD4+ or CD8+ T cells sorted from blood, taken in a trial of the OX40 agonist ivuxolimab. The receptors stem from an adult with an advanced solid tumor such as melanoma, head and neck, liver or kidney cancer.

This chain connects TRBV7-9 to TRBJ2-2; no firm D call. Trimming took off 2 bases at V and 8 bases at J, with 6 bases between the two ends. CDR3 length equals 12 residues. Germline V gene sequence: CDR1 SEHNR, CDR2 FQNEAQ (reference sequence). CDR3 amino acids: CASSLLVGELFF. Here the CDR3 DNA reads TGTGCCAGCAGCTTACTAGTAGGGGAGCTGTTTTTT.

This chain connects TRBV19 to TRBJ2-1; D remains unclear. The CDR3 extends over 12 amino acids. Trimming took 4 bases from V and 5 from J, leaving 6 bases between them. The germline CDR1 and CDR2 sequences are LNHDA and SQIVND (reference sequence). CDR3 sequence (DNA): TGTGCCAGTAGTAGAACAGACAATGAGCAGTTCTTC. This codes for CASSRTDNEQFF.

V is TRBV6-6 and J is TRBJ2-7; TRBD1 agrees at 9 bases. Germline CDR1 MNHNY, CDR2 SVGAGI (reference sequence). The CDR3 has 14 residues. Losses at the gene ends were 1 base for V and 5 bases for J; bases not matched to a gene: 3. The CDR3: CASSYLQGANEQYF. CDR3 coding DNA: TGTGCCAGCAGTTACTTACAGGGGGCAAACGAGCAGTACTTC.

The chain employs TRBV10-3 and TRBJ2-3; 16 bases agree with TRBD2. V dropped 4 bases and J dropped 6; count of bases not matched to a gene: 10. Germline CDR1 and CDR2: ENHRY and SYGVKD. The CDR3 is 18 amino acids. In nucleotides, the CDR3 is TGTGCCATCAGTGCGGGAACGGGACTAGCGGGAGGGGCGGATACGCAGTATTTT. Its translation: CAISAGTGLAGGADTQYF.

This clone was picked up one time. The chain combines TRBV9 with TRBJ2-3, with D unclear. The CDR3 runs 17 residues. V was trimmed by 4 bases and J by 2 bases, leaving 20 bases between them. Germline CDR1 is SGDLS and CDR2 is YYNGEE. The CDR3 DNA follows: TGTGCCAGCAGCCCTTATGACGGAGCCTCCTTCACAGATACGCAGTATTTT. Translating it yields CASSPYDGASFTDTQYF. Complete variable domain (other parts from reference TRBV9 and TRBJ2-3): DSGVTQTPKHLITATGQRVTLRCSPRSGDLSVYWYQQSLDQGLQFLIQYYNGEERAKGNILERFSAQQFPDLHSELNLSSLELGDSALYFCASSPYDGASFTDTQYFGPGTRLTVL.

The chain couples TRBV5-1 to TRBJ1-3, with D unclear. Germline CDR1 is SGHRS and CDR2 is YFSETQ. The CDR3 is made up of 12 amino acids. V was clipped by 5 bases and J by 4 bases, with 7 bases between them. Written as DNA, the CDR3 is TGCGCCAGCAGTATTACCGGAAACACCATATATTTT. It translates to CASSITGNTIYF. Full variable domain (outside the CDR3, taken from reference TRBV5-1 and TRBJ1-3): KAGVTQTPRYLIKTRGQQVTLSCSPISGHRSVSWYQQTPGQGLQFLFEYFSETQRNKGNFPGRFSGRQFSNSRSEMNVSTLELGDSALYLCASSITGNTIYFGEGSWLTVV.

This chain links TRBV27 with TRBJ2-5; weak D call: TRBD1 (6 bases). Trimming cost V 4 bases and J 0 bases, with 12 bases left between them. The germline V gene has CDR1 MNHEY and CDR2 SMNVEV (reference sequence). This CDR3 is built from 15 residues. Written as DNA, the CDR3 is TGTGCCAGCAGTTCACGCCAGGGGTACCAAGAGACCCAGTACTTC. Protein sequence: CASSSRQGYQETQYF.

The chain links TRBV18 to TRBJ2-7; no definite D call. The germline V gene encodes CDR1 KGHSH and CDR2 LQKENI. The CDR3 covers 14 residues. With 6 bases removed from V and 4 bases from J, the gap between germline ends came to 16 bases. CDR3 coding DNA: TGTGCCAGCTCGCCCGCGGTCGTAAGGTACGAGCAGTACTTC. This sequence encodes CASSPAVVRYEQYF.

The chain is built from TRBV7-9 and TRBJ2-1; D gene unclear. CDR3 length: 14 residues. Germline CDR1 SEHNR, CDR2 FQNEAQ (reference sequence). The V end was cut by 5 bases, the J end by 5 bases, with 13 bases between. The CDR3 DNA is TGTGCCAGCAGCGATATTCCGGACGACAATGAGCAGTTCTTC. Translating it yields CASSDIPDDNEQFF.

This rearrangement joins TRBV7-3 to TRBJ2-3; 14 bases align to TRBD2. There are 16 residues in the CDR3. Germline CDR1 is SGHTA and CDR2 is FQGTGA. V was clipped by 4 bases and J by 4 bases; unmatched bases: 4. The CDR3 DNA reads TGTGCCAGCAGCTACGGACTAGCGGGAGGCGCAGATACGCAGTATTTT. This codes for CASSYGLAGGADTQYF. The variable domain in full, with the rest retrieved from reference TRBV7-3 and TRBJ2-3, is GAGVSQTPSNKVTEKGKYVELRCDPISGHTALYWYRQSLGQGPEFLIYFQGTGAADDSGLPNDRFFAVRPEGSVSTLKIQRTERGDSAVYLCASSYGLAGGADTQYFGPGTRLTVL.

The rearrangement uses TRBV27 and TRBJ1-2, with D maybe TRBD1 (5 bases). V was cut by 5 bases and J by 4 bases, with 20 bases left in between. This CDR3 is 16 amino acids long. Germline-derived CDR1 and CDR2 are MNHEY and SMNVEV (reference sequence). The CDR3 here is CASSPQQDLAPYGYTF. For the CDR3, the DNA is TGTGCCAGCAGTCCCCAACAGGATCTAGCGCCCTATGGCTACACCTTC.

Note on this clone: The identical CDR3 is also encoded by other nucleotide sequences in the sample. The chain uses TRBV28 and TRBJ1-1, with D hard to call. Trimming removed 5 bases at V and 0 bases at J, with 13 bases between. CDR3 length: 15 amino acids. Germline CDR1 reads MDHEN; CDR2 reads SYDVKM. This CDR3 reads CASSPPERVNTEAFF. CDR3 nucleotide sequence: TGTGCCAGCAGTCCGCCTGAACGGGTGAACACTGAAGCTTTCTTT.

This rearrangement joins TRBV29-1 to TRBJ2-2; 7 bases map to TRBD1. CDR3 length equals 14 residues. The ends lost 5 bases at V and 0 bases at J; junction bases unmatched: 3. Per germline, CDR1 SQVTM and CDR2 ANQGSEA. As DNA, the CDR3 is TGCAGCGTTCACAGGGGCCCGAACACCGGGGAGCTGTTTTTT. Protein: CSVHRGPNTGELFF.

The V call is TRBV19, the J call TRBJ1-1, with D possibly being TRBD1 (6 bases). Germline values: CDR1 LNHDA, CDR2 SQIVND (reference sequence). This CDR3 region has 17 residues. With 7 bases removed from V and 0 bases from J, the gap between germline ends came to 21 bases. CDR3 coding DNA: TGTGCCAGTACCCTTCAGGGGTGGGGCGACATGAACACTGAAGCTTTCTTT. Translation: CASTLQGWGDMNTEAFF.

The gene calls are TRBV28 and TRBJ1-3; D might be TRBD1 (5 bases). CDR3 length equals 14 residues. The V end was cut by 3 bases, the J end by 2 bases, with 8 bases between. Germline CDR1 MDHEN, CDR2 SYDVKM. Here the CDR3 reads CASSFPGTGNTIYF. CDR3 in DNA: TGTGCCAGCAGTTTTCCAGGGACTGGAAACACCATATATTTT.

CDR3 coding DNA: TGTGCCAGCACCCCGAGGGGGGACTTTAGCACAGATACGCAGTATTTT. Its protein is CASTPRGDFSTDTQYF. This chain connects TRBV7-9 to TRBJ2-3, with D possibly being TRBD1 or TRBD2 (6 bases each). This CDR3 comprises 16 residues. V was trimmed by 7 bases and J by 0 bases, leaving 17 bases between them. Germline lookup yields CDR1 SEHNR and CDR2 FQNEAQ (reference sequence).

The chain recombines TRBV14 with TRBJ2-1, with a possible D match to TRBD2 (6 bases). The length of the CDR3 is 17 residues. Germline CDR1 reads SGHDN; CDR2 reads FVKESK. The V end was cut by 4 bases, the J end by 16 bases, with 32 bases between. The CDR3 protein is CASSPPESGWATIRKFF. CDR3 bases: TGTGCCAGCAGCCCGCCCGAAAGCGGGTGGGCTACAATTCGAAAATTCTTC.

The genes are TRBV5-1 and TRBJ2-2; 7 nucleotides line up with TRBD1. Germline loops: CDR1 SGHRS, CDR2 YFSETQ. This CDR3 region has 15 residues. V dropped 4 bases and J dropped 1; count of bases not matched to a gene: 4. This CDR3 reads CASSPGTENTGELFF. Written as DNA, the CDR3 is TGCGCCAGCAGCCCCGGGACAGAGAACACCGGGGAGCTGTTTTTT.

This CDR3 is CASSFGRDSNQPQHF. DNA for the CDR3: TGTGCCAGTAGTTTTGGCAGAGATAGCAATCAGCCCCAGCATTTT. The chain links TRBV19 to TRBJ1-5; D gene ambiguous. Per the germline V gene, CDR1 is LNHDA and CDR2 is SQIVND (reference sequence). Trimming cost V 5 bases and J 0 bases, with 11 bases left between them. This CDR3 spans 15 amino acids.

The J gene is TRBJ1-2, the V gene TRBV12-2; TRBD1, the D gene given by the table, was not confirmed from the DNA. TRBV12-2 is a recognized pseudogene. The CDR3 is 16 amino acids. This CDR3 is CASRSYRDRGNYGYTF. The DNA of the CDR3 is TGTGCAAGTCGCTCGTACCGGGACAGGGGTAACTATGGCTACACCTTC.

This sequence joins TRBV5-6 and TRBJ2-7; D is tentatively TRBD1 or TRBD2 (5 bases each). Germline V gene data show CDR1 as SGHDT and CDR2 as YYEEEE. The CDR3 sequence is 14 residues long. The V gene lost 3 bases and the J gene lost 3 bases, with 13 bases spanning the gap. The CDR3 reads CASSSLGAFYEQYF. The CDR3 region has the DNA TGTGCCAGCAGCTCTCTCGGGGCGTTCTACGAGCAGTACTTC.